This paragraph covers one T cell receptor (beta chain) sequence. What this receptor recognizes is not known. It has no much larger one-base neighbor in the sample; base qualities were not kept. The method was the immunoSEQ multiplex PCR assay. A mixture of 60 forward primers for TCR Vbeta segments and 13 reverse primers for TCR Jbeta segments was used in the multiplex PCR. Amplification of the CDR3 region of rearranged TCR beta genes was performed with a multiplex PCR assay on genomic DNA. On the Illumina HiSeq System, the amplified TCR beta libraries were sequenced as 87-base-pair reads. Regarding the original processing steps: In a later analysis, roughly 80 million unique TCR beta chains were counted across the roughly 670 repertoires, and roughly 9.9 million of these chains were shared by at least two donors. To remove PCR and sequencing errors, raw reads were error-corrected and collapsed into unique sequences using a nearest-neighbor algorithm that merged closely related sequences. To assign V, D and J gene segments, CDR3 sequences were aligned to IMGT reference sequences. For a sequence to be retained, a match of at least six nucleotides was required to both a V gene segment and a J gene segment. A rearrangement counted as productive if the CDR3 had no stop codons and remained in frame with V and J, and every other rearrangement counted as non-productive. Following IMGT convention, CDR3 was defined as the stretch from the second conserved V-encoded cysteine up to the conserved J-encoded phenylalanine. The earlier analysis of about 570 of the donors excluded any sequence lacking an unambiguous match to a single V gene segment. An earlier analysis of a few hundred of the donors classified V segments as functional when productive rearrangements were above 56.7% and as segregating when the standard deviation between donors was above 5%. A statistical classification framework was developed to diagnose cytomegalovirus status using the catalog of TCR beta chain sequences. In a later analysis, TCR nucleotide sequences were compared against IMGT/GENE-DB human TR gene sequences so that V and J genes could be assigned. In a later analysis, CDR3 sequences and most-parsimonious VDJ recombination scenarios were assigned using the TCRdist pipeline. In a later analysis, each TCR beta chain was defined by its CDR3 amino acid sequence together with its V-gene family, and reads lacking a unique V-gene family were excluded. To address suspected cross-contamination and a sequencing artifact, a later analysis removed a few hundred highly shared, low-generation-probability nucleotide sequences. In a later analysis, a clonal expansion index for each public chain was calculated from normalized within-repertoire ranks of inferred template counts. In a later analysis, generation probabilities were computed using a VDJ recombination model fitted to out-of-frame rearrangements, and the results were checked against IGoR. In a later analysis, hypergeometric tests were used to score TCR-TCR, TCR-HLA and TCR-CMV co-occurrence, with a repertoire-size bias correction applied to TCR pairs. A later analysis estimated false discovery rates by permuting HLA or CMV assignments 20 times. A later analysis grouped co-occurring TCRs with DBSCAN, adding TCRdist sequence similarity when clustering within HLA-allele-positive subsets. For co-occurrence clustering, repertoires with fewer than 30,000 or more than 120,000 public chains were excluded, along with five repertoires with anomalous nucleotide sharing. Sourced from immuneACCESS, this table was stored by TCRdb with only in-frame sequences that have V and J called. A share of the clones is absent; for the studies checked, an unresolved V gene accounts for under half, and the remainder has no known explanation. V and J calls and clone size are those listed in that table; D and trimming were worked out from the DNA. For this sample the table gives approximately 150,000 clones, of which 76% were detected only once. Of the sample, around 3.1% falls within the top ten clones.

These data come from a study of cytomegalovirus exposure and HLA in healthy donors (dated by TCRdb to the late 2010s). Study-wide context: In an earlier analysis of roughly 590 of the donors, 276 Gb of sequence data and 90 million to 120 million unique TCR beta sequences from about 190 million T cells were reported. Roughly 290 gigabases of sequencing data and around 80 million unique TCR sequences made up an early release that covered 640 HLA-typed donors. Among the roughly 390 genotyped donors, around 81% belonged to the genetic ancestry cluster associated with self-reported Caucasian donors. The study was designed to test whether signatures of past pathogen exposure could be identified by cataloging public T cell receptors. The study profiled the T cell repertoires of 500 to 800 subjects by immunosequencing and related them to cytomegalovirus serostatus. In addition to the first cohort of 666 subjects, a separate validation cohort of approximately 120 different subjects was used. High-throughput TCR immunosequencing, statistical association of individual TCRs with disease status, and machine learning were combined to predict cytomegalovirus infection status. A later analysis re-examined previously published TCR beta repertoires from 610 or so donors and added high-resolution HLA genotyping to investigate patterns of TCR occurrence. In the later analysis, no new phenotypic data were used to find candidate immune exposures; instead, reliance was placed on TCR beta sequences and their occurrence across donors. To decide whether each TCR beta V gene segment behaved as functional or pseudogenic, an earlier analysis of over 500 of the donors relied on high-throughput TCR beta sequencing. Donor age, sex, ethnicity and CMV serostatus were collected together with the repertoire data. A later genetic analysis used genome-wide SNP genotypes for about three fifths of the 666 donors, treating that subset as a discovery cohort. All discovery cohort repertoires had been generated on a single sequencing platform. HLA typing included class I and class II loci at four-digit resolution. The number of typed donors differed by locus: about 620-630 for A, B, C, DRB1 and DQB1; 500 to 550 for DQA1; around 580 for DPA1; and roughly 490 for DPB1. Five DR-DQ haplotypes were handled as single units for association and clustering because linkage in the cohort was strong. Among some 400 genotyped donors of the cohort, an average of approximately 240,000 unique TCR beta nucleotide sequences were sequenced per donor, roughly 18% of them non-productive.

The trim is 3 bases for V and 0 bases for J, with a gap of 9 bases between the germline ends. There are 15 amino acids in the CDR3, from cysteine to phenylalanine inclusive. This entry keeps only the CDR3 DNA: 45 bases, framed from base 1. Reading the germline V gene gives CDR1 SGDLS and CDR2 YYNGEE. The research as a whole found: When HLA alleles, especially DR and DQ, strongly co-occurred, attributing TCR associations to individual alleles was difficult. Specific HLA alleles were associated with about 17,000 TCR beta sequences at a false discovery rate of 0.05 in a later analysis. According to a later analysis, TCR association rates differed among HLA loci, with DRB1 alleles showing the most associated TCRs and HLA-C alleles showing the fewest. According to the authors, the approach could potentially be generalized to other disease states and immunological phenotypes. Because the 87-base-pair reads could not distinguish some IMGT-functional V segments, including TRBV6-2 and TRBV6-3, those segments were excluded. A later analysis found that HLA-associated TCR beta chains were more clonally expanded and had lower generation probabilities than equally common non-associated chains. In a later genetic analysis, fewer N-insertions in productive TCRs were reported among donors in an Asian-associated ancestry cluster than the roughly 700-donor mean. A cluster of highly shared sequence variants was judged likely to represent a technical artifact of the sequencing pipeline. In a later genetic analysis, a missense DCLRE1C variant was associated with V-gene and J-gene trimming of TCR beta chains, and the association was replicated in an independent cohort. A later analysis reported that several top co-occurrence clusters appeared linked to parvovirus B19, influenza, CMV and Epstein-Barr virus. A total of 150 to 200 TCR beta chains were listed by the study as associated with cytomegalovirus. Because some donors lacked HLA typing at each locus, the association tests relied only on the typed subset. In an earlier analysis of approximately 590 of the donors, most TCR beta V segments appeared in productive rearrangements about 87% or about 30% of the time, broadly matching IMGT annotations. A few of the identified cytomegalovirus-associated TCR beta chains were confirmed in vitro to be specific for cytomegalovirus antigens. Because counts were too low, roughly 16 rarely observed V segments, including chromosome 9 orphons, were excluded from the earlier analysis of 587 of the donors. In a later analysis, most CMV-associated TCR beta chains were found to appear HLA-restricted, with HLA associations seemingly driven largely by CMV exposure. A further reported finding was that TCR beta sequences accurately predicted the HLA-A and HLA-B alleles for most subjects in the first cohort. Most TCR sequences were observed very rarely across donors, whereas some public TCRs were present in many individuals. CMV serostatus was the only immune exposure information available for the cohort. Linkage disequilibrium might explain the correlated functional status among segregating V segments, but an unknown experimental factor could not be excluded. The classifier was reported to diagnose cytomegalovirus status with high specificity and sensitivity in both the original and validation cohorts. Only TCR beta chains were sequenced in this cohort, and the absence of alpha or paired-chain data limited detectable features. Sequencing depth was assumed to be roughly uniform across donors in the presence/absence analyses, though that assumption may not hold.

The cohort consisted of 670 or so healthy bone marrow donors. At the time of sampling, all cohort members were nominally healthy, though unrecorded immune exposures were likely present. The donor was CMV seronegative and belonged to the group of over 350 seronegative cohort members. Each donor provided a peripheral blood sample, and peripheral blood mononuclear cells were used for TCR beta sequencing. The Qiagen DNeasy Blood Extraction Kit was used to extract genomic DNA from the blood cell samples. Recombination linked TRBV9 to TRBJ1-4; the D gene is possibly TRBD1, with 5 bases matching. The clonotype originates from a male donor in good health and CMV-seronegative. The sequencing sample was made of PBMCs. The base sequence is TGTGCCAGCAGCGCCAGGGCGTCAACTAATGAAAAACTGTTTTTT. It translates to CASSARASTNEKLFF.